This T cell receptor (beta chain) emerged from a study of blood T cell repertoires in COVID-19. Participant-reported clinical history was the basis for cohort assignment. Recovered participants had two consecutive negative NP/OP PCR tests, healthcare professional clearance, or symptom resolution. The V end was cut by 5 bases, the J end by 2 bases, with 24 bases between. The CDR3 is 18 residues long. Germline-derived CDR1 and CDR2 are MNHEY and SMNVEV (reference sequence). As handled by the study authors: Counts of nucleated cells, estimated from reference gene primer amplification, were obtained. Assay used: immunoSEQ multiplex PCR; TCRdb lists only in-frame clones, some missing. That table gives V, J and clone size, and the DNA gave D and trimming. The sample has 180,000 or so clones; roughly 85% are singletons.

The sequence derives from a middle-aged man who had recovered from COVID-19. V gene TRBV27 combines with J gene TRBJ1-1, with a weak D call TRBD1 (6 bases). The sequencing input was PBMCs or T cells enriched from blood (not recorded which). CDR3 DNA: TGTGCCAGCAGTATCTACAGGGACACCCAGAGGGGTAACACTGAAGCTTTCTTT. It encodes CASSIYRDTQRGNTEAFF.